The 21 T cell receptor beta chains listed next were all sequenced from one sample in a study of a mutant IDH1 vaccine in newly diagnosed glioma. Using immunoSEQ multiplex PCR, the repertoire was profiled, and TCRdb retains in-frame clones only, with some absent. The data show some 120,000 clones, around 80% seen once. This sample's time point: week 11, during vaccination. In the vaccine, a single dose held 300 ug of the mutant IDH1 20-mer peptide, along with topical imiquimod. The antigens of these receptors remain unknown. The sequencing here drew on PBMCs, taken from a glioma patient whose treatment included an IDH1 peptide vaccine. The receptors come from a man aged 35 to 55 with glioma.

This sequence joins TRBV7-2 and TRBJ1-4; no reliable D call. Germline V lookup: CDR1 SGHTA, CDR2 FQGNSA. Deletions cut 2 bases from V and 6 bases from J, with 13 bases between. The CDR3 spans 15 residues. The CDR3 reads CASSLSGSSHEKLFF. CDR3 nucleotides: TGTGCCAGCAGCTTATCGGGGAGTAGTCATGAAAAACTGTTTTTT.

The CDR3 sequence: CASILAYGTDTQYF. DNA for the CDR3: TGTGCCAGCATCCTAGCTTATGGCACAGATACGCAGTATTTT. This rearrangement joins TRBV6-1 to TRBJ2-3; possible D gene TRBD2, 5 bases. The germline gives CDR1 MNHNS, CDR2 SASEGT. V was cut by 7 bases and J by 1 base, with 12 bases left in between. This CDR3 is built from 14 residues.

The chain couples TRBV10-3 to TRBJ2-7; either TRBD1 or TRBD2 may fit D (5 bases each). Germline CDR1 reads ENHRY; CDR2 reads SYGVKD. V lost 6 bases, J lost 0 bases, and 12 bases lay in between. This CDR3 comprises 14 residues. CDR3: CAIRAGTLSYEQYF. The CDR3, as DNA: TGTGCCATCAGGGCCGGGACCCTCTCCTACGAGCAGTACTTC.

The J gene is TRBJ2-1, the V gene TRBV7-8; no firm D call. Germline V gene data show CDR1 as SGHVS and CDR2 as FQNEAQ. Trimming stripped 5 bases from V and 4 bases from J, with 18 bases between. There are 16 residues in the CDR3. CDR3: CASSLSTAGYYNEQFF. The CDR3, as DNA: TGTGCCAGCAGCCTTTCTACAGCCGGTTATTACAATGAGCAGTTCTTC.

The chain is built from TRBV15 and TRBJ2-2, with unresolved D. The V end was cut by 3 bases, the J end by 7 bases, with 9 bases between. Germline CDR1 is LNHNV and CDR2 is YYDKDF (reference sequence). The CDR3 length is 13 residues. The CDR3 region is CATSSPDRGELFF. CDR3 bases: TGTGCCACCAGCAGCCCTGACCGCGGGGAGCTGTTTTTT.

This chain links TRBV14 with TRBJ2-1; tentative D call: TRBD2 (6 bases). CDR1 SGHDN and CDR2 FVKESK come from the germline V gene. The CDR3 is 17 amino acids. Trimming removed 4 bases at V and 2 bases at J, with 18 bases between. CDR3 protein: CASSPHAGLGPYNEQFF. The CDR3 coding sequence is TGTGCCAGCAGCCCTCATGCGGGGTTGGGCCCCTACAATGAGCAGTTCTTC.

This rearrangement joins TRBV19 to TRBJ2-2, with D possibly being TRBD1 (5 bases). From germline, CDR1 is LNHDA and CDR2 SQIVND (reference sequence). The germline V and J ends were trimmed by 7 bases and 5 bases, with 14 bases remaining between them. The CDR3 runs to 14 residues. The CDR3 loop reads CASKGQPRTGELFF. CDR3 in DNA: TGTGCCAGTAAGGGGCAGCCGCGGACCGGGGAGCTGTTTTTT.

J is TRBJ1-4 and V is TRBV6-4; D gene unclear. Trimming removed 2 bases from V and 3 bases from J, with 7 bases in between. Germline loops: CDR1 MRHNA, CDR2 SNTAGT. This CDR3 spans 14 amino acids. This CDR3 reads CASSDGGPNEKLFF. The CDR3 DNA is TGTGCCAGCAGTGACGGCGGACCTAATGAAAAACTGTTTTTT.

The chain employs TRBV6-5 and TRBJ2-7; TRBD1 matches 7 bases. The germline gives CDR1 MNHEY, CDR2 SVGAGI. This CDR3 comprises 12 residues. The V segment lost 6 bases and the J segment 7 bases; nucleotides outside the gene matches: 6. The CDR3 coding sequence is TGTGCCAGCAGAACAGGGGTGGTAGAGCAGTACTTC. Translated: CASRTGVVEQYF.

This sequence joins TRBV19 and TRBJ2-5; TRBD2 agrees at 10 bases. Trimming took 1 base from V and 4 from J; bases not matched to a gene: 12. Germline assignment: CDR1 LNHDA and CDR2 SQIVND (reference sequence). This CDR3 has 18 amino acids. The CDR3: CASSIGWLAGARRETQYF. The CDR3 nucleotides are TGTGCCAGTAGTATAGGCTGGCTAGCGGGAGCAAGGAGAGAGACCCAGTACTTC.

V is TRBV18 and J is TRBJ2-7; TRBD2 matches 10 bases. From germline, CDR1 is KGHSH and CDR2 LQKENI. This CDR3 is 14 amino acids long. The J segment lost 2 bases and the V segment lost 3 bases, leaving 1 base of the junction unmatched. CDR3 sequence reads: CASSPSGRAYEQYF. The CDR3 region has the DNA TGTGCCAGCTCACCGAGCGGGAGGGCCTACGAGCAGTACTTC.

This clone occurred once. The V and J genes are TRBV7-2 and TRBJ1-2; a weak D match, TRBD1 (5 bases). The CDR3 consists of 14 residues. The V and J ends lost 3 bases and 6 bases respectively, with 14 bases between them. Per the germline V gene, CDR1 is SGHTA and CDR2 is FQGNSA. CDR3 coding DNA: TGTGCCAGCAGCTTTTTAGGGGCAGGGAATGGCTACACCTTC. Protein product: CASSFLGAGNGYTF. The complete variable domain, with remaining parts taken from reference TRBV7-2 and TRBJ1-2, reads GAGVSQSPSNKVTEKGKDVELRCDPISGHTALYWYRQSLGQGLEFLIYFQGNSAPDKSGLPSDRFSAERTGGSVSTLTIQRTQQEDSAVYLCASSFLGAGNGYTFGSGTRLTVV.

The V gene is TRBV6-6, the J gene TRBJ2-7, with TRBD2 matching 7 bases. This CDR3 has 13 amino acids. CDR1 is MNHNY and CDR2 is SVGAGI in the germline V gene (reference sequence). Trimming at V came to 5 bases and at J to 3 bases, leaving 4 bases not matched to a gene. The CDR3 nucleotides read TGTGCCAGCAGTGCGGCTAGCGGCTACGAGCAGTACTTC. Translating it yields CASSAASGYEQYF.

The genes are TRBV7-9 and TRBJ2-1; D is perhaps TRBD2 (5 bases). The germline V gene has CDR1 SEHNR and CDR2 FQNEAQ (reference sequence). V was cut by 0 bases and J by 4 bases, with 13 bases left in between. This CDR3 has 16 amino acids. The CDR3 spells CASSLAGAARYNEQFF. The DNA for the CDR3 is TGTGCCAGCAGCTTAGCAGGAGCGGCCAGATACAATGAGCAGTTCTTC.

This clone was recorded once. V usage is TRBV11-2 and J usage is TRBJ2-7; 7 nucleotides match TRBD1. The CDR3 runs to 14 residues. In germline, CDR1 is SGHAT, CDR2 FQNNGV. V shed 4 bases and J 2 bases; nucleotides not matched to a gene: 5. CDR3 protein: CASSWGTVAYEQYF. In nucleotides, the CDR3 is TGTGCCAGCAGCTGGGGGACAGTAGCCTACGAGCAGTACTTC.

This chain's CDR3 is CAGRGGYSYEQYF. The CDR3 coding sequence is TGTGCCGGCCGCGGGGGGTACTCCTACGAGCAGTACTTC. V is TRBV21-1 and J is TRBJ2-7; the table assigns TRBD2, which was not confirmed against the DNA. TRBV21-1 is an annotated pseudogene. The CDR3 extends over 13 amino acids.

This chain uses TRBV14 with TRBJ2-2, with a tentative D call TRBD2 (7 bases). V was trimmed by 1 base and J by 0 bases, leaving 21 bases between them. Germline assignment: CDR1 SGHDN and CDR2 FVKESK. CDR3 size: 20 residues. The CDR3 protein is CASSQVWAGAKPTNTGELFF. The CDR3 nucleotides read TGTGCCAGCAGCCAAGTGTGGGCGGGGGCGAAACCCACGAACACCGGGGAGCTGTTTTTT.

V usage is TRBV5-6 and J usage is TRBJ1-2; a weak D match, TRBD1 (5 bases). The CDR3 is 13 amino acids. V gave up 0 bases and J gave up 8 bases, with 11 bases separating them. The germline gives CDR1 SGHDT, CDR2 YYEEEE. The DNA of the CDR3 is TGTGCCAGCAGCTTGGACAGGTCGGGAGGCTACACCTTC. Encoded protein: CASSLDRSGGYTF.

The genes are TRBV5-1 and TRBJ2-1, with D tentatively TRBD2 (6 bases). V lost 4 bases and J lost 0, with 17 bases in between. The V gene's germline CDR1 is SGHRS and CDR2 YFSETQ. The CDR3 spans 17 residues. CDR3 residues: CASSKEGRPISYNEQFF. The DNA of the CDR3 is TGCGCCAGCAGCAAGGAGGGACGGCCAATCTCCTACAATGAGCAGTTCTTC.

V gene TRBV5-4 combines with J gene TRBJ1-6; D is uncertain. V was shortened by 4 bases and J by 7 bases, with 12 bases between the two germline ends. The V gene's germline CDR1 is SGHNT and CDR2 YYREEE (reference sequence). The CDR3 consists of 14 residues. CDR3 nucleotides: TGTGCCAGCAGCCACCCCTCAGTGAATTCACCCCTCCACTTT. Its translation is CASSHPSVNSPLHF.

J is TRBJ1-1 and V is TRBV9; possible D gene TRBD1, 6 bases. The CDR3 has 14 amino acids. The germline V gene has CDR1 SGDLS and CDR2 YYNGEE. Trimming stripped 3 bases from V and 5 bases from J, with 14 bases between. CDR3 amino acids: CASSALTGGTEAFF. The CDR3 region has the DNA TGTGCCAGCAGCGCCCTGACAGGAGGGACTGAAGCTTTCTTT.